The sequence of this T cell receptor beta chain was determined in a study of cytomegalovirus exposure and HLA in healthy donors. Broader study findings: Solely CMV serostatus was available to characterize immune exposure.

The PCR ran on 60 Vbeta and 13 Jbeta primers. The table came from immunoSEQ multiplex PCR; TCRdb's copy has only in-frame clones and leaves some out. This table has roughly 120,000 clones, 80% appearing once. CDR1 MNHEY and CDR2 SMNVEV come from the germline V gene (reference sequence). This CDR3 has 14 residues. The junction had 5 bases not matched to a gene; V was cut back by 6 bases and J by 3 bases. This clone was counted a few times. Antigen unknown. Material: PBMCs. The sequence was obtained from a male donor in good health and CMV-seronegative. V usage is TRBV27 and J usage is TRBJ1-5, with 7 bases matching TRBD1. As DNA, the CDR3 is TGTGCCAGCAGGACAGGGAGTCTCAATCAGCCCCAGCATTTT. Its translation is CASRTGSLNQPQHF.